This TCR beta chain was retrieved from a study of blood T cell repertoires in COVID-19. Background on the study: COVID-19 samples collected from the United States, Italy and Spain covered acute and convalescent phases. In each case, the material was cDNA or gDNA derived from T cells, B-cell-depleted T cells, or PBMCs.

Seattle-derived patients entered the study during active infection and were followed longitudinally. Per the study methods: Reference gene primer amplification in the assay estimated nucleated cell counts. Clones were sequenced by immunoSEQ multiplex PCR, and TCRdb holds only the in-frame ones, with some missing. D and trimming come from the DNA, and the V and J calls and clone size come from that table. The sample lists a few hundred thousand clones, about 91% seen once, with roughly 6.3% in the top ten. This TCR was sampled from a woman in her 30s with COVID-19, enrolled during active disease. What was sequenced was peripheral blood.

The CDR3 sequence: CASSLVRGEAFF. CDR3 in DNA: TGTGCCAGCAGTTTAGTCCGGGGAGAAGCTTTCTTT. The V gene is TRBV12-3 or TRBV12-4, the J gene TRBJ1-1, with D uncertain. V lost 1 base to trimming and J lost 8 bases, with 8 bases between them. The CDR3 runs 12 residues.